The 29 T cell receptor beta chains listed next were all sequenced from one sample in a study of identical twins. TCRdb passed the 5' RACE reads through MiXCR, listing each CDR3 protein once. The sample holds 1,800,000 or so distinct CDR3 sequences, less than 35% seen once. The sequenced sample consisted of cord blood. These receptors were taken from a newborn girl in good health.

This clonotype was observed a few times. The gene calls are TRBV3-1 and TRBJ1-4; D gene ambiguous. The CDR3 has 16 residues. Germline assignment: CDR1 LGHDT and CDR2 YNNKEL (reference sequence). Trimming pared 0 bases from V and 0 bases from J, leaving 8 bases between. The CDR3 sequence is CASSQEAATTNEKLFF. DNA of the CDR3: TGTGCCAGCAGCCAAGAGGCGGCAACAACTAATGAAAAACTGTTTTTT.

On this clonotype: At one of its ends the junction is not consistent with the germline gene, which may arise from a read error. The gene calls are TRBV10-3 and TRBJ1-1; TRBD1 might be the D (5 bases). Looked up from germline, CDR1 is ENHRY and CDR2 is SYGVKD. CDR3 length: 12 amino acids. CDR3 sequence reads: CAISERGTEAYF. The CDR3 DNA reads as TGTGCCATCAGTGAACGGGGGACTGAAGCTTACTTT.

CDR3 DNA sequence: TGTGCCAGCAGCCGCCCGGGTGGGCTAGCTGATCATCGGTACCAAGAGACCCAGTACTTC. Amino acid sequence: CASSRPGGLADHRYQETQYF. The genes are TRBV14 and TRBJ2-5; weak D call: TRBD2 (5 bases). V gave up 4 bases and J gave up 0 bases, with 27 bases separating them. The CDR3 is made up of 20 amino acids. From germline, CDR1 is SGHDN and CDR2 FVKESK.

The table lists this clonotype with a few counts. This chain links TRBV12-3 or TRBV12-4 with TRBJ2-6; 7 bases fit TRBD1. J lost 12 bases, V lost 7 bases, and 6 bases had no gene match. The CDR3 runs to 12 residues. The CDR3: CASTSDRIVLTF. The CDR3 bases are TGTGCCAGCACCTCGGACAGGATCGTCCTGACTTTC.

The chain recombines TRBV6-6 with TRBJ1-5; D might be TRBD1 (5 bases). The CDR3 runs 15 residues. Germline V gene data show CDR1 as MNHNY and CDR2 as SVGAGI (reference sequence). V was clipped by 6 bases and J by 7 bases, with 19 bases between them. CDR3 bases: TGTGCCAGCAGATGGGACGGAACCACATACCAGCCCCAGCATTTT. It yields the protein CASRWDGTTYQPQHF.

The chain employs TRBV7-9 and TRBJ2-3; 8 bases are shared with TRBD1. CDR3 length: 15 residues. V shed 4 bases, J shed 6 bases, and the junction held 9 bases outside the gene matches. Germline values: CDR1 SEHNR, CDR2 FQNEAQ (reference sequence). CDR3 region: CASSSSTGALDTQYF. The DNA for the CDR3 is TGTGCCAGCAGCTCGTCGACAGGGGCACTCGATACGCAGTATTTT.

This chain links TRBV20-1 with TRBJ1-2; D might be TRBD1 (5 bases). Germline loops: CDR1 DFQATT, CDR2 SNEGSKA (reference sequence). The length of the CDR3 is 19 residues. Trimming took off 0 bases at V and 0 bases at J, with 23 bases between the two ends. In nucleotides, the CDR3 is TGCAGTGCTAGAGATCGAGAGGGGAGCTACATTATAGCTAACTATGGCTACACCTTC. Translation gives CSARDREGSYIIANYGYTF.

About this clonotype: One end of the junction does not line up with germline, which may come from a read error. The rearrangement links TRBV9 to TRBJ2-3, with 11 nucleotides matching TRBD2. CDR3 length: 19 amino acids. Germline V gene data show CDR1 as SGDLS and CDR2 as YYNGEE. The CDR3 coding sequence is TGTGCCAGCAGCGTAGAGGATGGTAGCGGGGGGGATAGTACAGATATGCAGTATTTT. Translation: CASSVEDGSGGDSTDMQYF.

The rearrangement uses TRBV9 and TRBJ2-3, with a possible D match to TRBD2 (7 bases). There are 16 residues in the CDR3. Germline CDR1 reads SGDLS; CDR2 reads YYNGEE. Trimming shortened V by 4 bases and J by 0 bases, and 15 bases separated the two germline ends. This chain's CDR3 is CASSSRGALSTDTQYF. The CDR3 nucleotides are TGTGCCAGCAGCTCCCGGGGGGCCCTAAGCACAGATACGCAGTATTTT.

This clonotype was counted at least ten times. This sequence joins TRBV29-1 and TRBJ1-2; a weak D match, TRBD1 (6 bases). Per germline, CDR1 SQVTM and CDR2 ANQGSEA. This CDR3 is 12 amino acids long. The germline V and J ends were trimmed by 4 bases and 4 bases, with 10 bases remaining between them. Here the CDR3 DNA reads TGCAGCGTTGTCCAAGGGGGCTATGGCTACACCTTC. It translates to CSVVQGGYGYTF.

This clonotype was seen once. This chain links TRBV11-3 with TRBJ2-1, with 10 bases identical to TRBD2. The V segment lost 4 bases and the J segment 8 bases; nucleotides outside the gene matches: 11. CDR1 and CDR2 from the germline V gene are SGHNT and YENEEA. The CDR3 is 16 residues long. In nucleotides, the CDR3 is TGTGCCAGCAGCTATAGGCGACTAGCGGGTCGCTATGAGCAGTTCTTC. Protein: CASSYRRLAGRYEQFF.

This clonotype occurred a few times. The chain is built from TRBV6-1 and TRBJ2-3, with unresolved D. The CDR3 has 15 amino acids. Germline V gives CDR1 MNHNS, CDR2 SASEGT. Trimming cost V 1 base and J 2 bases, with 10 bases left between them. CDR3 protein: CASSEGPGYTDTQYF. In DNA, the CDR3 is TGTGCCAGCAGTGAAGGGCCAGGCTACACAGATACGCAGTATTTT.

The chain combines TRBV20-1 with TRBJ1-1; D remains unclear. The germline gives CDR1 DFQATT, CDR2 SNEGSKA (reference sequence). Trimming took 3 bases from V and 0 from J, leaving 8 bases between them. This CDR3 is built from 13 residues. CDR3 DNA sequence: TGCAGTGCTAGCACACTCATGAACACTGAAGCTTTCTTT. As protein: CSASTLMNTEAFF.

V gene TRBV29-1 combines with J gene TRBJ2-7; 13 bases are a match to TRBD2. CDR3 length: 14 residues. V gave up 5 bases and J gave up 2 bases; unmatched junction bases: 3. Germline CDR1 reads SQVTM; CDR2 reads ANQGSEA. CDR3 protein: CSVLGLAGTYEQYF. DNA for the CDR3: TGCAGCGTTCTGGGACTAGCGGGGACCTACGAGCAGTACTTC.

This clonotype turned up a few times. This chain links TRBV7-9 with TRBJ1-1; the match to TRBD1 covers 7 bases. Germline V gene lookup returns CDR1 SEHNR and CDR2 FQNEAQ (reference sequence). The junction had 7 bases not matched to a gene; V was cut back by 5 bases and J by 7 bases. The CDR3 consists of 13 residues. The CDR3 spells CASSDREGGEAFF. CDR3 sequence (DNA): TGTGCCAGCAGCGACAGGGAGGGGGGTGAAGCTTTCTTT.

This clonotype turned up a few times. The V call is TRBV6-2 or TRBV6-3, the J call TRBJ2-5; the D is unclear. The CDR3 loop spans 13 amino acids. From germline, CDR1 is MNHEY and CDR2 SVGEGT. V shed 4 bases and J shed 3 bases, with 9 bases lying between them. The DNA for the CDR3 is TGTGCCAGCAGTTGGACCAATAAAGAGACCCAGTACTTC. It encodes CASSWTNKETQYF.

This clonotype has just a few counts. The chain carries TRBV7-2 and TRBJ1-4, with 8 bases matching TRBD1. Germline assignment: CDR1 SGHTA and CDR2 FQGNSA. V dropped 2 bases and J dropped 0; count of bases not matched to a gene: 2. The CDR3 runs to 16 residues. The CDR3 region is CASSLTQGATNEKLFF. The CDR3 coding sequence is TGTGCCAGCAGCTTAACACAGGGGGCAACTAATGAAAAACTGTTTTTT.

The rearrangement joins TRBV10-3 to TRBJ1-2; a weak D match, TRBD1 (5 bases). CDR3 length: 13 residues. V lost 9 bases to trimming and J lost 1 base, with 12 bases between them. CDR1 is ENHRY, CDR2 SYGVKD, per germline. The CDR3 coding sequence is TGTGCCATGGGTCAGGGCCTTAACTATGGCTACACCTTC. Translated, it gives CAMGQGLNYGYTF.

The chain couples TRBV7-9 to TRBJ2-1, with 7 bases fitting TRBD2. The CDR3 length is 20 residues. With V trimmed by 4 bases and J by 0 bases, 18 bases remained unmatched. The germline V gene has CDR1 SEHNR and CDR2 FQNEAQ (reference sequence). The CDR3 DNA is TGTGCCAGCAGCTCGACGTCTTTGATAGCGGGTTCCAGCTCCTACAATGAGCAGTTCTTC. It specifies CASSSTSLIAGSSSYNEQFF.

This chain uses TRBV7-9 with TRBJ1-2, with unresolved D. The CDR3 has 12 residues. Germline-derived CDR1 and CDR2 are SEHNR and FQNEAQ (reference sequence). Trimming took off 3 bases at V and 7 bases at J, with 9 bases between the two ends. The CDR3 sequence is CASSFWTGGYTF. The CDR3 nucleotides read TGTGCCAGCAGCTTTTGGACGGGTGGCTACACCTTC.

The V and J genes are TRBV6-2 or TRBV6-3 and TRBJ2-3, with D perhaps assigned TRBD1 or TRBD2 (6 bases each). The CDR3 has 17 residues. Per germline, CDR1 MNHEY and CDR2 SVGEGT. V was cut by 5 bases and J by 0 bases, with 18 bases left in between. CDR3 protein: CASSLPIYGGSTDTQYF. The CDR3 bases are TGTGCCAGCAGTCTACCTATATACGGGGGCAGCACAGATACGCAGTATTTT.

In its sample, this clonotype was seen a few times. This rearrangement joins TRBV7-2 to TRBJ2-7, with 8 bases lining up with TRBD2. CDR1 SGHTA and CDR2 FQGNSA come from the germline V gene. The CDR3 runs 14 residues. V shed 7 bases and J 1 base; nucleotides not matched to a gene: 6. CDR3 amino acids: CASTYSGASYEQYF. Here the CDR3 DNA reads TGTGCCAGCACCTATAGCGGGGCGTCCTACGAGCAGTACTTC.

This clonotype was seen a handful of times. The CDR3 sequence is CATSREVTSVTETQYF. In nucleotides, the CDR3 is TGTGCCACCAGCAGAGAGGTGACTAGCGTTACGGAGACCCAGTACTTC. The V call is TRBV15, the J call TRBJ2-5; 8 nucleotides align to TRBD2. This CDR3 is built from 16 residues. Per germline, CDR1 LNHNV and CDR2 YYDKDF (reference sequence). After removal of 0 bases from V and 5 bases from J, the junction contained 8 bases not matched to a gene.

Regarding this clonotype: At one boundary the junction diverges from the germline segment, which might be a read error. The V call is TRBV25-1, the J call TRBJ1-1; D call uncertain. Germline V gene data show CDR1 as MGHDK and CDR2 as SYGVNS. CDR3 length: 20 amino acids. This chain's CDR3 is CASSESPRGWNFALNTEAFF. CDR3 sequence (DNA): TGTGCCAGCAGCGAATCCCCCCGTGGGTGGAACTTCGCTTTGAACACTGAAGCTTTCTTT.

The rearrangement links TRBV5-1 to TRBJ2-1; 13 positions agree with TRBD2. The V and J ends lost 2 bases and 0 bases, in that order; junction bases with no gene match: 8. CDR3 size: 19 residues. The germline gives CDR1 SGHRS, CDR2 YFSETQ. The CDR3 sequence is CASSFQTSGRSSSYNEQFF. The DNA of the CDR3 is TGCGCCAGCAGCTTCCAGACTAGCGGGAGGTCCAGCTCCTACAATGAGCAGTTCTTC.

V usage is TRBV27 and J usage is TRBJ2-5, with TRBD2 identical over 8 bases. V lost 8 bases, J lost 11 bases, and 25 bases stayed unmatched. CDR3 length: 17 amino acids. Per the germline V gene, CDR1 is MNHEY and CDR2 is SMNVEV (reference sequence). The CDR3 DNA reads TGTGCCAGCCCTTGGGGGCGGGAGGACCTCCCCTTTGGGGAGCAGTACTTC. This sequence encodes CASPWGREDLPFGEQYF.

This clonotype has just a few counts. The rearrangement joins TRBV20-1 to TRBJ1-2; D gene ambiguous. V lost 3 bases and J lost 2, with 10 bases in between. This CDR3 is built from 13 residues. Germline loops: CDR1 DFQATT, CDR2 SNEGSKA (reference sequence). CDR3 sequence reads: CSASGFYNYGYTF. The CDR3, as DNA: TGCAGTGCTAGTGGGTTTTACAACTATGGCTACACCTTC.

The V call is TRBV29-1, the J call TRBJ2-7; D ambiguous. CDR1 and CDR2 from the germline V gene are SQVTM and ANQGSEA. This CDR3 is 16 amino acids long. Trimming stripped 0 bases from V and 3 bases from J, with 18 bases between. The CDR3: CSVEDRSPPGNYEQYF. In nucleotides, the CDR3 is TGCAGCGTTGAAGATCGTTCCCCTCCAGGTAACTACGAGCAGTACTTC.

This clonotype was recorded a few times. V usage is TRBV9 and J usage is TRBJ2-5; 7 positions agree with TRBD2. Per the germline V gene, CDR1 is SGDLS and CDR2 is YYNGEE. J lost 5 bases, V lost 2 bases, and 12 bases had no gene match. The CDR3 runs to 16 residues. CDR3 nucleotide sequence: TGTGCCAGCAGCGTGGCCGGGAGGACCCTTCGGGAGACCCAGTACTTC. It specifies CASSVAGRTLRETQYF. The full variable domain, its missing parts supplied by reference TRBV9 and TRBJ2-5, is DSGVTQTPKHLITATGQRVTLRCSPRSGDLSVYWYQQSLDQGLQFLIQYYNGEERAKGNILERFSAQQFPDLHSELNLSSLELGDSALYFCASSVAGRTLRETQYFGPGTRLLVL.